These T cell receptor beta chains were read from a single sample in a study of blood T cell repertoires in COVID-19. The table came from immunoSEQ multiplex PCR; TCRdb's copy has only in-frame clones and leaves some out. The sample records fewer than 400,000 clones, more than 85% being singletons. Source material: PBMCs or T cells enriched from blood (not recorded which). The receptor source for this set is a woman younger than 45 who had recovered from COVID-19. Each CDR3 is given with its conserved first and last residue. A D gene is named only where the DNA matches it firmly. Rows give clone size only sometimes, using once, few, many, or a class for an expanded clone.

D gene: TRBD2
V gene: TRBV9
clone size: .
J gene: TRBJ2-7
CDR3 DNA: TGTGCCAGCAGCCCGAGACTAGCGGGAGCCAAGTACTTC
CDR3 protein: CASSPRLAGAKYF

D gene: TRBD1
V gene: TRBV7-9
clone size: .
J gene: TRBJ1-2
CDR3 DNA: TGTGCCAGCAGCTTTGCCGGGACAGGGGATAACTATGGCTACACCTTC
CDR3 protein: CASSFAGTGDNYGYTF

D gene: .
V gene: TRBV24-1
clone size: .
J gene: TRBJ2-5
CDR3 DNA: TGTGCCACCAGTGATCGGACAATGGCAGGGACCCAGTACTTC
CDR3 protein: CATSDRTMAGTQYF

D gene: .
V gene: TRBV7-2
clone size: .
J gene: TRBJ1-6
CDR3 DNA: TGTGCCAGCAGCTTAGCGCTCGGCTATAATTCACCCCTCCACTTT
CDR3 protein: CASSLALGYNSPLHF

D gene: TRBD2
V gene: TRBV18
clone size: .
J gene: TRBJ2-1
CDR3 DNA: TGTGCCAGCTCACCACCGCCGGGAGGGCCGAGAAATGAGCAGTTCTTC
CDR3 protein: CASSPPPGGPRNEQFF

D gene: TRBD2
V gene: TRBV24-1
clone size: .
J gene: TRBJ2-2
CDR3 DNA: TGTGCCACCAGTGATTCCACCGAAGTAGCGGGAGTTGGCACCGGGGAGCTGTTTTTT
CDR3 protein: CATSDSTEVAGVGTGELFF

D gene: .
V gene: TRBV12-3/TRBV12-4
clone size: .
J gene: TRBJ2-7
CDR3 DNA: TGTGCCAGCAGTTTTCCTAGTAAGCACGAGCAGTACTTC
CDR3 protein: CASSFPSKHEQYF

D gene: TRBD2
V gene: TRBV4-3
clone size: once
J gene: TRBJ2-3
CDR3 DNA: TGCGCCAGCAGCCAAGGAATAGTACTAGCGGGGGGCCCTAGCACAGATACGCAGTATTTT
CDR3 protein: CASSQGIVLAGGPSTDTQYF

D gene: TRBD2
V gene: TRBV5-4
clone size: .
J gene: TRBJ2-1
CDR3 DNA: TGTGCCAGCAGCCTTGGACTAGCGGGAGGGAGCGATGAGCAGTTCTTC
CDR3 protein: CASSLGLAGGSDEQFF

D gene: .
V gene: TRBV6-5
clone size: .
J gene: TRBJ2-7
CDR3 DNA: TGTGCCAGCAGGCGACGACTCCTTTCTTACGAGCAGTACTTC
CDR3 protein: CASRRRLLSYEQYF

D gene: .
V gene: TRBV9
clone size: .
J gene: TRBJ2-5
CDR3 DNA: TGTGCCAGCAGCGTAGATTCGGAGACCCAGTACTTC
CDR3 protein: CASSVDSETQYF

D gene: TRBD1
V gene: TRBV28
clone size: .
J gene: TRBJ2-1
CDR3 DNA: TGTGCCAGCAGCCGGGACAGGGGGCCCTACAATGAGCAGTTCTTC
CDR3 protein: CASSRDRGPYNEQFF

D gene: TRBD2
V gene: TRBV18
clone size: .
J gene: TRBJ2-2
CDR3 DNA: TGTGCCAGCTCACCCACCCGCGGCGGGAGTAACACCGGGGAGCTGTTTTTT
CDR3 protein: CASSPTRGGSNTGELFF

D gene: TRBD1
V gene: TRBV11-3
clone size: .
J gene: TRBJ2-1
CDR3 DNA: TGTGCCAGCAGCTTAGCCCAAGGACAGGGTTACCATGAGCAGTTCTTC
CDR3 protein: CASSLAQGQGYHEQFF

D gene: .
V gene: TRBV3-1/TRBV3-2
clone size: .
J gene: TRBJ1-1
CDR3 DNA: TGTGCCAGCAGCTTGCGGCGGGGAGCTGAAGCTTTCTTT
CDR3 protein: CASSLRRGAEAFF

D gene: .
V gene: TRBV2
clone size: .
J gene: TRBJ1-6
CDR3 DNA: TGTGCCAGCAGTGAAGCGTATGTCTCCTATAATTCACCCCTCCACTTT
CDR3 protein: CASSEAYVSYNSPLHF